This T cell receptor beta chain stems from a study of T cell responses to AZD1222 COVID-19 vaccine. This CDR3 has 14 residues. Trimming left V 10 bases short and J 5 bases short, with 18 bases between. Germline V gene lookup returns CDR1 MDHEN and CDR2 SYDVKM. Here immunoSEQ multiplex PCR was the method, and the copy in TCRdb shows in-frame clones only, minus some. This sample yields about 100,000 clones, of which approximately 90% are seen a single time; about 1.8% belongs to the top ten. The source of this sequence is an adult in good health. The sample here was peripheral blood, taken on day 0 of AZD1222 vaccination. This chain joins TRBV28 and TRBJ1-5, with D possibly TRBD1 on 6 matching bases. CDR3 coding DNA: TGTGCCACCACTAGGGTGAGGGGGGATCAGCCCCAGCATTTT. This encodes CATTRVRGDQPQHF.